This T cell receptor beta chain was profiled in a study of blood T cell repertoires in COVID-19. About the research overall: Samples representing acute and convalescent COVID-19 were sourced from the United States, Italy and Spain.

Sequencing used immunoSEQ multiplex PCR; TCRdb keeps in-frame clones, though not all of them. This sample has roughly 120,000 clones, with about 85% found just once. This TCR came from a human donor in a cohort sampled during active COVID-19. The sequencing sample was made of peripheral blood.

The CDR3 is CASSQGQGLGYGYTF. As DNA, the CDR3 is TGTGCCAGCAGCCAAGGACAGGGCCTAGGCTATGGCTACACCTTC. The chain links TRBV5-4 to TRBJ1-2, with 8 nucleotides matching TRBD1. The length of the CDR3 is 15 residues. After removal of 4 bases from V and 4 bases from J, the junction contained 9 bases not matched to a gene. Per germline, CDR1 SGHNT and CDR2 YYREEE (reference sequence).